The source of this T cell receptor (beta chain) is a study of T cell changes during pregnancy in multiple sclerosis. Libraries were prepared by immunoSEQ multiplex PCR; TCRdb keeps only in-frame clonotypes and omits some of them. This sample has 26,000 or so clones; roughly 89% occur once, and the top ten carry 15% to 20%. The germline CDR1 and CDR2 sequences are MNHEY and SMNVEV (reference sequence). The CDR3 loop spans 13 amino acids. After removal of 6 bases from V and 2 bases from J, the junction contained 4 bases not matched to a gene. The chain recombines TRBV27 with TRBJ2-7, with 7 bases fitting TRBD2. This material consisted of CD8+ T cells from peripheral blood mononuclear cells, taken in the second trimester of pregnancy. This clonotype originated in a female donor with multiple sclerosis, enrolled in a pregnancy study. The CDR3 DNA sequence: TGTGCCAGCAGCCTGGGGAGGGCCTACGAGCAGTACTTC. This translates into CASSLGRAYEQYF.